This T cell receptor beta chain was observed in a study of naive and memory T cell subsets (dated by TCRdb to about 2017). Describing the broader study: The figure summarizing these samples reported ten or so blood donors, 7 tuberculin skin test biopsies and 3 saline control biopsies. PCR2 was typically a SYBR Green qPCR stopped at a set threshold; low-input samples could instead use end-point PCR (around 6 cycles). What the study reported, not specific to this receptor: The RNA-based method was acknowledged to be potentially sensitive to changes in TCR transcripts with T cell activation and differentiation.

The method behind the library was 5' RACE. Four rounds of PCR, run with the SP2 primer together with nested alpha and beta constant region primers, were used to amplify the ligated cDNA. TCR RNA was reverse transcribed with SuperScript IV using alpha and beta constant region primers for the blood and skin samples. An oligonucleotide carrying the Illumina SP2 primer and a UMI was ligated to the cDNA 3' end using T4 RNA ligase 1. To prevent hairpin formation, the 12-nucleotide UMI was made up of two random hexamers with an eight-base spacer between them. From the second PCR onward, the TCR alpha and beta chain libraries were handled separately, and dual indexing was used for multiplexing. After pooling, the indexed libraries were analyzed by capillary electrophoresis and sequenced on either an Illumina MiSeq or NextSeq. PhiX DNA at about 5-7.5% was spiked into libraries to increase base diversity and improve cluster recognition. As for the authors' bioinformatics: UMIs were extracted from read 2 by Demultiplexor and combined with the TCR sequence from read 1, and reads were split according to sample indices. Decombinator identified V and J genes and V-J junctions, assigning each TCR a five-part identifier including V and J deletions. Collapsinator used UMIs to correct sequencing errors and PCR amplification heterogeneity, yielding UMI-based abundance per TCR. Identifiers were converted to nucleotide sequence by CDR3Translator and translated to amino acids, and CDR3 regions were extracted on the basis of terminal motifs. After normalization to the amount of input RNA, error-corrected alpha and beta TCR counts from blood and skin were compared. TCRdb itself trimmed the public reads at Q25 with fastp, ran MiXCR and retained productive beta chains. Each CDR3 protein gets just one entry, which takes the most common genes and DNA from the rows behind it. The V and J calls follow TCRdb's processing rather than the paper's. The sample records 55,000 to 70,000 distinct CDR3 sequences, roughly 7% of which are singletons. About 9.8% of the sample belongs to the ten largest clones.

The study described a robust, sensitive protocol for amplifying, sequencing and analyzing TCRs, using 3' ligation of a UMI-containing oligonucleotide to TCR cDNA. For whole blood analysis, approximately 2.7 ml of peripheral blood was drawn from adult healthy volunteers into Tempus tubes, and RNA was extracted according to the manufacturer's instructions. Total RNA, without cell sorting, was DNase treated with RQ1 DNase before reverse transcription, targeting roughly 1 to 1,100 ng input. Skin biopsy and whole blood libraries were made to test pipeline robustness in samples where T cells form a minority population. The CDR3, from cysteine to phenylalanine, totals 19 residues. Just the 57-base CDR3 DNA is kept, in frame starting at base 1. V is clipped by 2 bases and J by 0 bases, and the sequence between their germline boundaries is 24 bases long. CDR1 and CDR2 (DFQATT, SNEGSKA) derive from the germline V gene (reference sequence).

For this clonotype: Its antigen is unknown. A read error may be the cause here, since a much bigger clone is one base away.

The sequence came from a male donor in good health. Here the chain combines TRBV20-1 and TRBJ2-3; the D gene identity is not certain. The DNA sequence is as follows: TGCAGTGCTAGAAATCTGAGCAGACGCATGGGTTGGAGCACAGATACGCAGTATTTT. This is translated as CSARNLSRRMGWSTDTQYF.